This T cell receptor beta chain was sequenced during a study of breast tumors, draining lymph nodes, adjacent tissues. This clonotype has ten or more counts. TCRdb fed the multiplex PCR reads into MiXCR, producing one record per CDR3 protein. There are about 66,000 distinct CDR3 sequences in the sample; around two fifths occur only once, and almost 8.5% lies in the top ten. Trimming pared 7 bases from V and 0 bases from J, leaving 29 bases between. The germline V gene encodes CDR1 LNHDA and CDR2 SQIVND (reference sequence). The CDR3 sequence is 20 residues long. The source of this sequence is a female donor with breast cancer. Some clones in this sample may be carry-over from other donors' samples. The chain uses TRBV19 and TRBJ2-3; no clear D gene. Sample: breast tumor tissue. The DNA for the CDR3 is TGTGCCAGTAAGGCGGTTGGCAGATTGCCCAGGACCTCTAGCACAGATACGCAGTATTTT. Its protein is CASKAVGRLPRTSSTDTQYF.